This entry is about one T cell receptor (beta chain). The record originates from a study of PD-1 blockade in mismatch repair-deficient tumors. The repertoire was sequenced with immunoSEQ multiplex PCR; TCRdb's copy has only in-frame clones and lacks some. The sample lists fewer than 100,000 clones, 81% occurring once. The length of the CDR3 is 13 residues. The germline V gene encodes CDR1 MNHEY and CDR2 SMNVEV (reference sequence). Trimming removed 3 bases from V and 5 bases from J, with 10 bases in between. This TCR derives from an adult with mismatch repair-deficient cancer. The chain couples TRBV27 to TRBJ1-1; no firm D call. This sample comprised peripheral blood, obtained 12 weeks after starting pembrolizumab. CDR3 loop: CASSLDGRTEAFF. Here the CDR3 DNA reads TGTGCCAGCAGTTTGGACGGAAGGACTGAAGCTTTCTTT.